The clone carrying this T cell receptor beta chain showed up just a few times. Its antigen is undetermined. PCR was performed a second time for roughly 6 to 12 cycles using a sample-barcoded 5' primer and a J-beta primer mix. From each sample, at least 2.5 million paired-end reads containing CDR3 were obtained. TCRdb used MiXCR to reprocess the 5' RACE reads, holding one entry per CDR3 protein. The sample records over a million distinct CDR3 sequences, approximately 39% being singletons. The data belong to a study of blood T cells in healthy people across ages. Findings of the study overall: Per million T cells, the diversity of TCR beta decreased roughly linearly as age advanced.

The germline gives CDR1 LGHNA, CDR2 YSLEER. The CDR3 covers 17 residues. Trimming removed 0 bases from V and 5 bases from J; junction bases left unmatched: 9. The authors drew about 9.5 milliliters of peripheral blood from each donor. The clonotype originates from a woman aged 18-29 years in good health. Sequencing was done on a sample of blood. V and J are TRBV4-3 and TRBJ2-1; 8 positions agree with TRBD2. CDR3 coding DNA: TGCGCCAGCAGCCAAGACCCAACGGGACTAGGGGACAATGAGCAGTTCTTC. It encodes CASSQDPTGLGDNEQFF.